This T cell receptor (beta chain) was sequenced during a study of glioma-infiltrating T cells after dendritic cell vaccination. Study background: Glioblastoma patients came from Phase I and II dendritic cell vaccination trials.

The method was immunoSEQ multiplex PCR; TCRdb's version includes in-frame clones alone and lacks a portion of them. The top ten clones hold around 16% of a sample with tens of thousands of clones, 80% to 90% of them seen once. V gave up 1 base and J gave up 7 bases, with 16 bases separating them. Germline V lookup: CDR1 SEHNR, CDR2 FQNEAQ (reference sequence). The CDR3 is 15 amino acids. Whole-study findings and limits: Estimated pretreatment TIL content predicted outcome after dendritic cell vaccination.

Concerning this clone: Its antigen is undetermined.

The sequence came from a human donor with glioblastoma. Sample: blood, taken before dendritic cell vaccination. The V gene is TRBV7-9, the J gene TRBJ1-2; D might be TRBD1 (6 bases). The CDR3 DNA reads TGTGCCAGCAGCTTAGGACAGGCTAGGGTACGTGGCTACACCTTC. Translating gives CASSLGQARVRGYTF.